Listed below are T cell receptor beta chains from one sample, sequenced in a study of blood T cell repertoires in COVID-19. Produced via immunoSEQ multiplex PCR; TCRdb's table is partial and in-frame only. The sample yields 200,000 or so clones, 88% seen once. Sequencing was carried out using PBMCs or T cells enriched from blood (not recorded which). These receptor sequences come from a woman in her 30s who had recovered from COVID-19. Each CDR3 is given with its conserved first and last residue. Fields, in order: clone size, V gene, D gene, J gene, CDR3 protein, CDR3 DNA. D genes are given only for firm matches. A row's size may be missing; if present it is once, few, many or a size class.

clone size: -
V gene: TRBV18
D gene: -
J gene: TRBJ2-7
CDR3 protein: CASSAGFSYEQYF
CDR3 DNA: TGTGCCAGCTCGGCAGGATTTTCCTACGAGCAGTACTTC

clone size: few
V gene: TRBV2
D gene: TRBD1
J gene: TRBJ2-7
CDR3 protein: CASSEGTGTYEQYF
CDR3 DNA: TGTGCCAGCAGTGAAGGGACAGGGACCTACGAGCAGTACTTC

clone size: -
V gene: TRBV3-1/TRBV3-2
D gene: -
J gene: TRBJ2-1
CDR3 protein: CASSQDGDISYNEQFF
CDR3 DNA: TGTGCCAGCAGCCAAGATGGGGACATATCTTACAATGAGCAGTTCTTC

clone size: -
V gene: TRBV7-9
D gene: TRBD1
J gene: TRBJ1-2
CDR3 protein: CASSPGTGGAGYGYTF
CDR3 DNA: TGTGCCAGCAGCCCCGGGACAGGGGGCGCAGGCTATGGCTACACCTTC

clone size: once
V gene: TRBV7-9
D gene: -
J gene: TRBJ1-1
CDR3 protein: CASSLDGDRRNTEAFF
CDR3 DNA: TGTGCCAGCAGCTTGGACGGCGACAGGAGGAACACTGAAGCTTTCTTT

clone size: -
V gene: TRBV27
D gene: -
J gene: TRBJ2-7
CDR3 protein: CASSTRGDEQYF
CDR3 DNA: TGTGCCAGCAGCACCAGGGGCGACGAGCAGTACTTC

clone size: -
V gene: TRBV4-1
D gene: -
J gene: TRBJ2-7
CDR3 protein: CASSPPAGQPYEQYF
CDR3 DNA: TGCGCCAGCAGTCCTCCAGCGGGCCAACCGTACGAGCAGTACTTC

clone size: -
V gene: TRBV19
D gene: -
J gene: TRBJ2-6
CDR3 protein: CASSIDEGTGANVLTF
CDR3 DNA: TGTGCCAGTAGTATAGATGAGGGAACTGGGGCCAACGTCCTGACTTTC

clone size: few
V gene: TRBV7-3
D gene: -
J gene: TRBJ1-1
CDR3 protein: CASSLQGQGAEAFF
CDR3 DNA: TGTGCCAGCAGCCTACAGGGTCAGGGCGCTGAAGCTTTCTTT

clone size: once
V gene: TRBV7-2
D gene: TRBD1
J gene: TRBJ2-7
CDR3 protein: CASSWAGQGYEQYF
CDR3 DNA: TGTGCCAGCAGCTGGGCGGGACAGGGGTACGAGCAGTACTTC

clone size: -
V gene: TRBV19
D gene: -
J gene: TRBJ1-1
CDR3 protein: CASSIFRVGGTEAFF
CDR3 DNA: TGTGCCAGTAGTATTTTCAGGGTGGGAGGCACTGAAGCTTTCTTT

clone size: -
V gene: TRBV9
D gene: TRBD1
J gene: TRBJ2-1
CDR3 protein: CASSVALGTGVHNEQFF
CDR3 DNA: TGTGCCAGCAGCGTAGCTCTCGGGACAGGGGTCCACAATGAGCAGTTCTTC

clone size: -
V gene: TRBV2
D gene: -
J gene: TRBJ1-5
CDR3 protein: CASSDRVWQPQHF
CDR3 DNA: TGTGCCAGCAGTGATCGGGTTTGGCAGCCCCAGCATTTT

clone size: -
V gene: TRBV7-3
D gene: TRBD1
J gene: TRBJ2-7
CDR3 protein: CASRPTGDYEQYF
CDR3 DNA: TGTGCCAGCAGACCGACAGGGGACTACGAGCAGTACTTC

clone size: -
V gene: TRBV7-2
D gene: TRBD2
J gene: TRBJ2-5
CDR3 protein: CASSLLGTSVETQYF
CDR3 DNA: TGTGCCAGCAGCTTACTCGGGACTAGCGTTGAGACCCAGTACTTC

clone size: -
V gene: TRBV4-1
D gene: -
J gene: TRBJ2-6
CDR3 protein: CASSQDKAEAVSGANVLTF
CDR3 DNA: TGCGCCAGCAGCCAAGACAAGGCGGAGGCGGTCTCTGGGGCCAACGTCCTGACTTTC

clone size: -
V gene: TRBV2
D gene: -
J gene: TRBJ1-4
CDR3 protein: CASSEGGGREKLFF
CDR3 DNA: TGTGCCAGCAGTGAAGGCGGGGGCCGTGAAAAACTGTTTTTT

clone size: -
V gene: TRBV9
D gene: TRBD2
J gene: TRBJ2-1
CDR3 protein: CASRNNLAGGNNEQFF
CDR3 DNA: TGTGCCAGCAGAAACAACCTAGCGGGGGGCAACAATGAGCAGTTCTTC

clone size: -
V gene: TRBV6-5
D gene: TRBD2
J gene: TRBJ2-1
CDR3 protein: CASSGGAGYNEQFF
CDR3 DNA: TGTGCCAGCAGCGGGGGGGCTGGCTACAATGAGCAGTTCTTC

clone size: -
V gene: TRBV21-1
D gene: -
J gene: TRBJ1-5
CDR3 protein: CASSKVATGEDTNQPQHF
CDR3 DNA: TGTGCCAGCAGCAAAGTTGCAACAGGGGAAGATACAAATCAGCCCCAGCATTTT

clone size: -
V gene: TRBV5-1
D gene: TRBD2
J gene: TRBJ2-5
CDR3 protein: CASSLREGRETQYF
CDR3 DNA: TGCGCCAGCAGCTTGAGGGAGGGGAGGGAGACCCAGTACTTC

clone size: -
V gene: TRBV6-4
D gene: -
J gene: TRBJ1-2
CDR3 protein: CASSEEGSGGYTF
CDR3 DNA: TGTGCCAGCAGTGAAGAGGGTTCGGGGGGCTACACCTTC

clone size: -
V gene: TRBV5-1
D gene: TRBD1
J gene: TRBJ2-2
CDR3 protein: CASRRTGDTGELFF
CDR3 DNA: TGCGCCAGCAGAAGGACAGGGGACACCGGGGAGCTGTTTTTT

clone size: few
V gene: TRBV3-1/TRBV3-2
D gene: -
J gene: TRBJ2-2
CDR3 protein: CASSPRTIGGELFF
CDR3 DNA: TGTGCCAGCAGTCCAAGGACTATTGGCGGGGAGCTGTTTTTT

clone size: -
V gene: TRBV20-1
D gene: TRBD1
J gene: TRBJ1-1
CDR3 protein: CSAPRDRDAFF
CDR3 DNA: TGCAGTGCCCCCCGGGACAGGGACGCTTTCTTT

clone size: -
V gene: TRBV7-2
D gene: TRBD1
J gene: TRBJ1-6
CDR3 protein: CASSLALGTENYSPLHF
CDR3 DNA: TGTGCCAGCAGCCTGGCTCTGGGGACAGAAAACTATTCACCCCTCCACTTT

clone size: -
V gene: TRBV7-3
D gene: TRBD1
J gene: TRBJ2-3
CDR3 protein: CASSLRTGNTDTQYF
CDR3 DNA: TGTGCCAGCAGCCTCCGGACAGGGAACACAGATACGCAGTATTTT

clone size: -
V gene: TRBV29-1
D gene: -
J gene: TRBJ1-2
CDR3 protein: CSVAEQINYGYTF
CDR3 DNA: TGCAGCGTTGCGGAACAGATTAACTATGGCTACACCTTC

clone size: -
V gene: TRBV5-1
D gene: TRBD1
J gene: TRBJ2-3
CDR3 protein: CASSLQPGQGSVDTQYF
CDR3 DNA: TGCGCCAGCAGCCTGCAACCGGGACAGGGGTCGGTAGATACGCAGTATTTT

clone size: once
V gene: TRBV7-2
D gene: TRBD2
J gene: TRBJ2-5
CDR3 protein: CASSLVSSGGANQETQYF
CDR3 DNA: TGTGCCAGCAGCTTAGTGTCTAGCGGGGGGGCTAACCAAGAGACCCAGTACTTC

clone size: -
V gene: TRBV11-3
D gene: -
J gene: TRBJ2-2
CDR3 protein: CASSFGQGNTGELFF
CDR3 DNA: TGTGCCAGCAGCTTTGGGCAGGGTAACACCGGGGAGCTGTTTTTT

clone size: -
V gene: TRBV19
D gene: -
J gene: TRBJ1-1
CDR3 protein: CASSEGYTEAFF
CDR3 DNA: TGTGCCAGTAGTGAGGGATACACTGAAGCTTTCTTT

clone size: -
V gene: TRBV15
D gene: TRBD1
J gene: TRBJ1-2
CDR3 protein: CATGHRGGGYGYTF
CDR3 DNA: TGTGCCACCGGACACAGGGGAGGTGGCTATGGCTACACCTTC

clone size: -
V gene: TRBV19
D gene: TRBD1
J gene: TRBJ1-1
CDR3 protein: CASRGQGATTEAFF
CDR3 DNA: TGTGCCAGTCGGGGACAGGGGGCGACCACTGAAGCTTTCTTT

clone size: -
V gene: TRBV29-1
D gene: TRBD1
J gene: TRBJ1-1
CDR3 protein: CSVAPDRDTEAFF
CDR3 DNA: TGCAGCGTTGCCCCAGACAGGGATACTGAAGCTTTCTTT

clone size: -
V gene: TRBV4-3
D gene: -
J gene: TRBJ1-2
CDR3 protein: CASSQAGGFYGYTF
CDR3 DNA: TGCGCCAGCAGCCAAGCAGGAGGGTTCTATGGCTACACCTTC

clone size: once
V gene: TRBV27
D gene: -
J gene: TRBJ1-6
CDR3 protein: CASSLYGESGSPLHF
CDR3 DNA: TGTGCCAGCAGTTTATACGGGGAATCGGGGTCACCCCTCCACTTT

clone size: -
V gene: TRBV10-3
D gene: TRBD1
J gene: TRBJ2-3
CDR3 protein: CAIGSGTERLAQYF
CDR3 DNA: TGTGCCATAGGATCCGGGACAGAGCGATTGGCGCAGTATTTT

clone size: -
V gene: TRBV2
D gene: TRBD1
J gene: TRBJ2-5
CDR3 protein: CASTRDSQETQYF
CDR3 DNA: TGTGCCAGCACTAGGGACAGTCAAGAGACCCAGTACTTC

clone size: -
V gene: TRBV7-2
D gene: -
J gene: TRBJ2-1
CDR3 protein: CASSYQFNEQFF
CDR3 DNA: TGTGCCAGCAGCTACCAGTTTAATGAGCAGTTCTTC

clone size: -
V gene: TRBV6-5
D gene: -
J gene: TRBJ1-2
CDR3 protein: CASRRGAYGYTF
CDR3 DNA: TGTGCCAGCCGCCGGGGGGCGTATGGCTACACCTTC

clone size: -
V gene: TRBV3-1/TRBV3-2
D gene: -
J gene: TRBJ2-7
CDR3 protein: CASSQHYEQYF
CDR3 DNA: TGTGCCAGCAGCCAACACTACGAGCAGTACTTC

clone size: -
V gene: TRBV5-1
D gene: -
J gene: TRBJ1-1
CDR3 protein: CASSFGNTEAFF
CDR3 DNA: TGCGCCAGCAGCTTCGGGAACACTGAAGCTTTCTTT

clone size: -
V gene: TRBV5-1
D gene: -
J gene: TRBJ1-1
CDR3 protein: CASSLAAGTEAFF
CDR3 DNA: TGCGCCAGCAGCTTGGCGGCAGGCACTGAAGCTTTCTTT

clone size: -
V gene: TRBV11-2
D gene: TRBD2
J gene: TRBJ2-5
CDR3 protein: CASSLVLAGGQETQYF
CDR3 DNA: TGTGCCAGCAGCTTAGTGCTAGCGGGGGGCCAAGAGACCCAGTACTTC

clone size: -
V gene: TRBV15
D gene: -
J gene: TRBJ2-7
CDR3 protein: CATSIRNRILPYEQYF
CDR3 DNA: TGTGCCACCAGCATCCGGAACAGGATTTTACCCTACGAGCAGTACTTC

clone size: -
V gene: TRBV5-1
D gene: TRBD1
J gene: TRBJ1-6
CDR3 protein: CASSPGQSKDSPLHF
CDR3 DNA: TGCGCCAGCAGCCCGGGACAGTCAAAGGATTCACCCCTCCACTTT

clone size: -
V gene: TRBV2
D gene: TRBD1
J gene: TRBJ2-7
CDR3 protein: CASRAGTGAPYEQYF
CDR3 DNA: TGTGCCAGCAGAGCCGGGACAGGGGCCCCCTACGAGCAGTACTTC

clone size: -
V gene: TRBV2
D gene: -
J gene: TRBJ1-1
CDR3 protein: CASSLSMNTEAFF
CDR3 DNA: TGTGCCAGCAGTCTGAGCATGAACACTGAAGCTTTCTTT

clone size: few
V gene: TRBV2
D gene: TRBD1
J gene: TRBJ1-3
CDR3 protein: CASRTGTFSGNTIYF
CDR3 DNA: TGTGCCAGTCGGACAGGAACTTTCTCTGGAAACACCATATATTTT

clone size: -
V gene: TRBV7-3
D gene: -
J gene: TRBJ2-3
CDR3 protein: CASSLTAATTDTQYF
CDR3 DNA: TGTGCCAGCAGCTTAACAGCGGCAACCACAGATACGCAGTATTTT

clone size: -
V gene: TRBV2
D gene: TRBD1
J gene: TRBJ1-1
CDR3 protein: CASRDPGQEAFF
CDR3 DNA: TGTGCCAGCAGAGATCCGGGACAGGAAGCTTTCTTT

clone size: medium-sized
V gene: TRBV19
D gene: TRBD2
J gene: TRBJ2-1
CDR3 protein: CASSKTSGDYNEQFF
CDR3 DNA: TGTGCCAGTAGCAAGACTAGCGGGGACTACAATGAGCAGTTCTTC

clone size: -
V gene: TRBV19
D gene: TRBD2
J gene: TRBJ2-1
CDR3 protein: CASSPGKQLAGREFF
CDR3 DNA: TGTGCCAGTAGTCCAGGAAAACAACTAGCGGGGAGAGAGTTCTTC

clone size: -
V gene: TRBV21-1
D gene: -
J gene: TRBJ1-2
CDR3 protein: CASSKSRQCVWAYGYTF
CDR3 DNA: TGTGCCAGCAGCAAATCTCGACAGTGTGTGTGGGCATATGGCTACACCTTC